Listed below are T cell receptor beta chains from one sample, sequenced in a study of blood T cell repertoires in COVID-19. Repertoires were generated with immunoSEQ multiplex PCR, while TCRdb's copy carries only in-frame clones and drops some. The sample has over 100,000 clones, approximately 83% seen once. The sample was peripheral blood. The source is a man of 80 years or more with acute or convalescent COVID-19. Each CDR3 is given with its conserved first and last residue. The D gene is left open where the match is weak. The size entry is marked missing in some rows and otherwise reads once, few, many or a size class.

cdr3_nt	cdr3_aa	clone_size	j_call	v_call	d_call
TGTGCCAGCTCGCGGGAGGGGAATTCACCCCTCCACTTT	CASSREGNSPLHF	once	TRBJ1-6	TRBV18	-
TGTGCCAGCAGTTACTCGTACGGTAGTTTCAATGAGCAGTTCTTC	CASSYSYGSFNEQFF	-	TRBJ2-1	TRBV6-2/TRBV6-3	-
TGTGCCAGCAGCACGGACAGGGGATATGGCTACACCTTC	CASSTDRGYGYTF	-	TRBJ1-2	TRBV5-4	TRBD1
TGTGCCAGCAGTTACTTGGACAGGCGAGAGACCCAGTACTTC	CASSYLDRRETQYF	-	TRBJ2-5	TRBV6-5	TRBD1
TGCGCCAGCAGCTTGAGGGCTAGCGGGAGCACAGATACGCAGTATTTT	CASSLRASGSTDTQYF	-	TRBJ2-3	TRBV5-1	TRBD2
TGTGCCAGCAGCTGGGGACAGGCCTATGGCTACACCTTC	CASSWGQAYGYTF	many	TRBJ1-2	TRBV7-8	TRBD1
TGTGCCAGCAGCCGATCTCCGGGACAGCGGAGTGAAAAACTGTTTTTT	CASSRSPGQRSEKLFF	-	TRBJ1-4	TRBV14	TRBD1
TGCGCCAGCAGCTTCGCAGGGGGCTACGAGCAGTACTTC	CASSFAGGYEQYF	-	TRBJ2-7	TRBV5-1	TRBD1
TGTGCCAGCAGTTTAGGCGTAGTCACTGAAGCTTTCTTT	CASSLGVVTEAFF	-	TRBJ1-1	TRBV12-3/TRBV12-4	-
TGTGCCAGCGGGACTGTAGACACCGGGGAGCTGTTTTTT	CASGTVDTGELFF	-	TRBJ2-2	TRBV27	-
TGTGCCAGCAGCAGGACTAGCGGGAGTTCCTACGAGCAGTACTTC	CASSRTSGSSYEQYF	-	TRBJ2-7	TRBV7-2	TRBD2
TGTGCCAGCAGCTCTCCGGCGAGGGTAGCGGAAGAGACCCAGTACTTC	CASSSPARVAEETQYF	-	TRBJ2-5	TRBV5-8	-
TGCAGCGTTGAAAATTGGGGAGAAAGGGATGGCTACACCTTC	CSVENWGERDGYTF	-	TRBJ1-2	TRBV29-1	-
TGTGCCAGCAGTGCAACCGGGACAGGAGCTGAAAAACTGTTTTTT	CASSATGTGAEKLFF	-	TRBJ1-4	TRBV2	TRBD1
TGTGCCACCAGTGATTCCCGGATGGGACTGGGTGAAGCTTTCTTT	CATSDSRMGLGEAFF	-	TRBJ1-1	TRBV24-1	-
TGCGCCAGCAGCTCGGGGTCAGGGGTCTACGAGCAGTACTTC	CASSSGSGVYEQYF	-	TRBJ2-7	TRBV5-1	-
TGTGCCAGCAGCCGTGGGGCGGGGTTTTTCCCCTATGGCTACACCTTC	CASSRGAGFFPYGYTF	once	TRBJ1-2	TRBV14	-
TGTGCCAGCAGCCCCAGGGGAGCGGGAGGGCCCTACGAGCAGTACTTC	CASSPRGAGGPYEQYF	once	TRBJ2-7	TRBV28	TRBD2
TGTGCCAGTAGTATGGAGGGGACGCGGGAAAAACTGTTTTTT	CASSMEGTREKLFF	-	TRBJ1-4	TRBV19	-
TGCAGCGTCGTTCGACAGGGTGGGACTGAAGCTTTCTTT	CSVVRQGGTEAFF	-	TRBJ1-1	TRBV29-1	TRBD1
TGTGCCAGCTCACCGTATAACAGGGATTTTGACTATGGCTACACCTTC	CASSPYNRDFDYGYTF	few	TRBJ1-2	TRBV18	-
TGTGCCAGCAGCTTGGCTGTTAGCACGGTTGAGCAGTTCTTC	CASSLAVSTVEQFF	-	TRBJ2-1	TRBV5-4	-
TGCGCCAGCAGCTTTCGCCGGGACAGGAACACTGAAGCTTTCTTT	CASSFRRDRNTEAFF	-	TRBJ1-1	TRBV5-1	TRBD1
TGTGCCAGCAGCGGGAGCCACAATGAGCAGTTCTTC	CASSGSHNEQFF	-	TRBJ2-1	TRBV5-6	-
TGTGCCAGCAGCTTGGCCCCGGACAGCCCTGGAAACACCATATATTTT	CASSLAPDSPGNTIYF	once	TRBJ1-3	TRBV5-4	-
TGTGCCAGCAGCTTAGACTCGACTAGCGGGAGGAAGGATGAGCAGTTCTTC	CASSLDSTSGRKDEQFF	-	TRBJ2-1	TRBV7-2	TRBD2
TGTGCCATCACCAACAGGGGGGATGTAGACGAGCAGTACTTC	CAITNRGDVDEQYF	-	TRBJ2-7	TRBV10-3	TRBD1
TGTGCCAGCACCCCGGGGGGGGTCAGCTCCTACGAGCAGTACTTC	CASTPGGVSSYEQYF	-	TRBJ2-7	TRBV6-5	TRBD2
TGTGCCTGGAGCTCCCGGGCAGCGGATGGAAAACCGTACTTC	CAWSSRAADGKPYF	-	TRBJ2-7	TRBV30	-
TGTGCCAGCAGTTACTCGGGACAGCCGAAGAATTCACCCCTCCACTTT	CASSYSGQPKNSPLHF	-	TRBJ1-6	TRBV6-5	TRBD1
TGCGCCAGCAGCTCGACAGGGGACTCCTACAATGAGCAGTTCTTC	CASSSTGDSYNEQFF	-	TRBJ2-1	TRBV5-1	TRBD1
TGTGCCAGCAGCTCAACCCGGGACAGACAAGAGACCCAGTACTTC	CASSSTRDRQETQYF	once	TRBJ2-5	TRBV7-9	TRBD1
TGTGCCAGCAGTCCCGGTCGGAATCAGCCCCAGCATTTT	CASSPGRNQPQHF	-	TRBJ1-5	TRBV6-5	-
TGTGCCAGCAGCCAGACCTGGGCAGGGGAAAAACTGTTTTTT	CASSQTWAGEKLFF	-	TRBJ1-4	TRBV7-9	-
TGCGCCAGCAGCCAAGGCGGACAGAACTCCCGAGAGACCCAGTACTTC	CASSQGGQNSRETQYF	once	TRBJ2-5	TRBV4-1	-
TGTGCCAGCAGTGAGGGGGGACTAGGCGCAACGGGGGAGACCCAGTACTTC	CASSEGGLGATGETQYF	-	TRBJ2-5	TRBV25-1	TRBD2
TGTGCCAGCTCCCTAAATAGCGGAAGCACAGATACGCAGTATTTT	CASSLNSGSTDTQYF	-	TRBJ2-3	TRBV5-4	-
TGTGCCAGCAGCCCGACTAGCGGACTTGGGAATGAGCAGTTCTTC	CASSPTSGLGNEQFF	few	TRBJ2-1	TRBV27	TRBD2
TGTGCCAGCAGTATCGACAGGGAGACCCAGTACTTC	CASSIDRETQYF	-	TRBJ2-5	TRBV28	-
TGTGCCACCAGTGGGGGGGCTAACTATGGCTACACCTTC	CATSGGANYGYTF	few	TRBJ1-2	TRBV24-1	-
TGTGCCAGCTCACCCGGGACTGACGACAATGAGCAGTTCTTC	CASSPGTDDNEQFF	-	TRBJ2-1	TRBV18	-
TGTGCCTGGAGCGCAGAGGGAAGGGGCAATCAGCCCCAGCATTTT	CAWSAEGRGNQPQHF	-	TRBJ1-5	TRBV30	-
TGCGCCAGCAGCGGGCAGGGCACAGATACGCAGTATTTT	CASSGQGTDTQYF	-	TRBJ2-3	TRBV5-1	-
TGTGCCAGCAGCCGTAGGACTAGCGGATACCAAGAGACCCAGTACTTC	CASSRRTSGYQETQYF	-	TRBJ2-5	TRBV28	TRBD2
TGCGCCAGCAGCATTAGCGGGGGGGTTCTCAATGAGCAGTTCTTC	CASSISGGVLNEQFF	-	TRBJ2-1	TRBV5-1	TRBD2
TGTGCCAGCAGCCCAATGGGGGACAGAGGATATGGCTACACCTTC	CASSPMGDRGYGYTF	few	TRBJ1-2	TRBV11-2	TRBD1
TGTGCCAGCAGCCAAGGAACGGGGGCTAACTATGGCTACACCTTC	CASSQGTGANYGYTF	-	TRBJ1-2	TRBV14	-
TGTGCCAGCAGCGTAGAAAGGACTAGCGGGAGCTACAATGAGCAGTTCTTC	CASSVERTSGSYNEQFF	-	TRBJ2-1	TRBV9	TRBD2
TGTGCCAGCAGCTCTGAGCCGGGACAGGGCTACAATGAGCAGTTCTTC	CASSSEPGQGYNEQFF	-	TRBJ2-1	TRBV7-3	TRBD1
TGCGCCAGCAGTGCCGGACAGGCCCCCGAGCAGTACTTC	CASSAGQAPEQYF	few	TRBJ2-7	TRBV10-1	TRBD1
TGCGCCAGCAGCCAAGATGTAGCGGGAACAACCTACGAGCAGTACTTC	CASSQDVAGTTYEQYF	-	TRBJ2-7	TRBV4-3	TRBD2
TGCGCCAGCAGCCCAGGGTTTGGGACAGGCCATAACTATGGCTACACCTTC	CASSPGFGTGHNYGYTF	-	TRBJ1-2	TRBV4-3	TRBD1
TGTGCCAGCAGTTACGAGGGTCAGATTAATGAAAAACTGTTTTTT	CASSYEGQINEKLFF	-	TRBJ1-4	TRBV6-5	-
TGCGCCAGCAGCTTAAGTGAGACGCGGGCCCTTACGCAGTATTTT	CASSLSETRALTQYF	-	TRBJ2-3	TRBV5-1	-
TGTGCCAGCAGGCGGACAGGGAACAATGAGCAGTTCTTC	CASRRTGNNEQFF	-	TRBJ2-1	TRBV2	TRBD1
TGTGCCAGCAGCTCTTTCAGCTCTGGAAACACCATATATTTT	CASSSFSSGNTIYF	-	TRBJ1-3	TRBV28	-
TGTGCCAGCAGCTTAGTCGCGGGAGGGCCTCCCACAGATACGCAGTATTTT	CASSLVAGGPPTDTQYF	-	TRBJ2-3	TRBV11-3	TRBD2